The source of this T cell receptor beta chain is a study of CD8 T cells in ankylosing spondylitis. Study observations and caveats: Seemingly characteristic of ankylosing spondylitis blood was a TCR beta motif consisting of eight highly homologous variants. Peripheral blood samples showed relatively rare disease-linked clones, and these clones were CD8+. In reactive arthritis synovial fluid and blood, some motif variants had been reported before. Reported data indicate significant enrichment of disease-linked clones within matched ankylosing spondylitis synovial fluid.

Each CDR3 protein gets one entry after TCRdb re-called the 5' RACE reads with MiXCR. The sample has under 450,000 distinct CDR3 sequences, approximately 17% seen once; the top ten hold over 1%. This clonotype was detected many times. The antigen is not known. Sequenced input: blood, either unsorted or a sorted T cell fraction (not recorded which). This clonotype originated in a male donor with ankylosing spondylitis.

DNA of the CDR3: TGCGCCAGCAGCACTAGGACTAGCGGGGGATGGGGCCAAGAGACCCAGTACTTC. Protein sequence: CASSTRTSGGWGQETQYF. The rearrangement uses TRBV5-1 and TRBJ2-5; 13 bases fit TRBD2. CDR3 length equals 18 residues. V shed 4 bases and J 1 base; nucleotides not matched to a gene: 10. The germline V gene has CDR1 SGHRS and CDR2 YFSETQ.